This section outlines one TCR beta chain sequence together with its context. The target antigen is unknown. The entry originates in a study of radiotherapy plus CTLA-4 blockade in lung cancer. About the research overall: Across the patients, objective responses occurred in approximately 18%, and disease control in approximately 30%. General study findings and limits: Once radiotherapy plus ipilimumab had been given, TCR clones derived from tumor expanded in blood. With interferon-beta, early dynamics of blood T cell clones were reported to best predict response.

Assay used: immunoSEQ multiplex PCR; TCRdb lists only in-frame clones, some missing. In the table there are approximately 80,000 clones, 60% to 85% of which are singletons. CDR1 is SGHRS and CDR2 is YFSETQ in the germline V gene. The CDR3 covers 13 residues. Trimming cost V 0 bases and J 5 bases, with 9 bases left between them. Patients in the study, people with chemo-refractory metastatic non-small-cell lung cancer, received focal radiation plus ipilimumab CTLA-4 blockade. V gene TRBV5-1 combines with J gene TRBJ2-7; D is undetermined. This receptor was identified in a human donor with non-small cell lung cancer whose response to radiotherapy plus ipilimumab could not be evaluated. Some clones in this sample may be carry-over from other donors' samples. Specimen: peripheral blood, collected from a patient treated with radiotherapy plus ipilimumab. The CDR3 is CASSLGQFDEQYF. The CDR3, as DNA: TGCGCCAGCAGCTTGGGGCAGTTCGACGAGCAGTACTTC.